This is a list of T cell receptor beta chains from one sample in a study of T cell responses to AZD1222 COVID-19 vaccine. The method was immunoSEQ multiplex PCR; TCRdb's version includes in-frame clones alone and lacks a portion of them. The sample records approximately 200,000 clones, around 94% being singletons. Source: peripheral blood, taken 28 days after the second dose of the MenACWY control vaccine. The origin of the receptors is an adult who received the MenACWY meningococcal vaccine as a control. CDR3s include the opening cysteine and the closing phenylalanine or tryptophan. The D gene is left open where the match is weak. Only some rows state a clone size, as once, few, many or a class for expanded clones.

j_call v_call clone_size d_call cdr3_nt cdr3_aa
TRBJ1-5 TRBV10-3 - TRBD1 TGTGCCGCGAAGGGACAGAACAATCAGCCCCAGCATTTT CAAKGQNNQPQHF
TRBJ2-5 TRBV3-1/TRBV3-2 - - TGTGCCAGCAGCCAAGGGGAGGACAGCCAAGAGACCCAGTACTTC CASSQGEDSQETQYF
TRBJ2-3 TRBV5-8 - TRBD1 TGTGCCAGCAGCTCCGGGACAGTCGGAGGCACAGATACGCAGTATTTT CASSSGTVGGTDTQYF
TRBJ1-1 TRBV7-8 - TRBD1 TGTGCCAGCAGCCGAGGGACAGGGGGCCTGAACACTGAAGCTTTCTTT CASSRGTGGLNTEAFF
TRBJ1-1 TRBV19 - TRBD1 TGTGCCAGTAGGCCTCAGGGGGCTATGAGCACTGAAGCTTTCTTT CASRPQGAMSTEAFF
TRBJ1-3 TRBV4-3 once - TGCGCCAGCAGCCAAGAGCAGGGAAACACCATATATTTT CASSQEQGNTIYF
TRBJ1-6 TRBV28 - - TGTGCCAGCACCGACGTAAGCGGCATGAATTCACCCCTCCACTTT CASTDVSGMNSPLHF
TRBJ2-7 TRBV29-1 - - TGCAGCGTTGAATTATCTCAGTCGCCCTACGAGCAGTACTTC CSVELSQSPYEQYF
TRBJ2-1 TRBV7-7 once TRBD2 TGTGCTAGCAGCACCGGACTAGCGGGAGACTATGAGCAGTTCTTC CASSTGLAGDYEQFF
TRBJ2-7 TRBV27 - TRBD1 TGTGCCAGCAGTGTACGGACAGGGATCCCCTACGAGCAGTACTTC CASSVRTGIPYEQYF
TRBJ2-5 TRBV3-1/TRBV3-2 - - TGTGCCAGCAGCCAAGGGACGGGGGTTGATCAAGAGACCCAGTACTTC CASSQGTGVDQETQYF
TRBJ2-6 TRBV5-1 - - TGCGCCAGCAGCAGGGCAGGGGGGTCCTCCACCTCTGGGGCCAACGTCCTGACTTTC CASSRAGGSSTSGANVLTF
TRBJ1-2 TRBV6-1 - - TGTGCCAGCAGTGAATGGCTCGCTACTTCTTATGGCTACACCTTC CASSEWLATSYGYTF
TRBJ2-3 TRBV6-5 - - TGTGCCAGCAGTTACCAGGGGACCCGCACAGATACGCAGTATTTT CASSYQGTRTDTQYF
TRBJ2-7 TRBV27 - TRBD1 TGTGCCAGCAGTTGGGGGACAGGGGCCTACGAGCAGTACTTC CASSWGTGAYEQYF
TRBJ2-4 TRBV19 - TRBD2 TGTGCCAGTAGTATAGTGGGGACTAGCGGGTCCGACATTCAGTACTTC CASSIVGTSGSDIQYF
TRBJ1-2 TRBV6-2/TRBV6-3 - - TGTGCCAGCAGTTACGTGGCCGATTATGGCTACACCTTC CASSYVADYGYTF
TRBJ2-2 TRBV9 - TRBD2 TGTGCCAGCAGCGTAGTGGCGGGGGGGATCGGCACCGGGGAGCTGTTTTTT CASSVVAGGIGTGELFF
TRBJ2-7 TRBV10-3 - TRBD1 TGTGCCATCAGGGTTTCGGGACAGCTCTACGAGCAGTACTTC CAIRVSGQLYEQYF
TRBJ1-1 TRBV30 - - TGTGCCTGGAGTGTACCGGCTAGTACTGAAGCTTTCTTT CAWSVPASTEAFF
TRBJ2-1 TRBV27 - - TGTGCCAGCAGCTGGTTCGGGCGTGAGCAGTTCTTC CASSWFGREQFF
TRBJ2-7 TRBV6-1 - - TGTGCCAGCAGTGATGTTGGAATCGGACGGTCCCCCTACGAGCAGTACTTC CASSDVGIGRSPYEQYF
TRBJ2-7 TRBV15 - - TGTGCCACCAGCAGAGGGGAAACCTACGAGCAGTACTTC CATSRGETYEQYF
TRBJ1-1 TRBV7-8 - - TGTGCCAGCAGCCGGGACGGGGGGTACACTGAAGCTTTCTTT CASSRDGGYTEAFF
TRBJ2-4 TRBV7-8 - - TGTGCCAGCAGCTTAGGGAGGGCAGGGCCCTCACCTAGAAACATTCAGTACTTC CASSLGRAGPSPRNIQYF
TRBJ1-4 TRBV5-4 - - TGTGCCAGCAGCTTTGGTGGGAAACTGTTTTTT CASSFGGKLFF
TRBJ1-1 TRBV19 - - TGTGCCAGTAGTACCCTTGGGGCGTTCATCCCTGAAGCTTTCTTT CASSTLGAFIPEAFF
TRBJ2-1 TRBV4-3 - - TGCGCCAGCAGCCAAGATTGGCTAGTAGTGAGACGGGACAATGAGCAGTTCTTC CASSQDWLVVRRDNEQFF
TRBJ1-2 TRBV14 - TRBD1 TGTGCCAGCAGCCCCCGGACAGGGGATGGCTACACCTTC CASSPRTGDGYTF
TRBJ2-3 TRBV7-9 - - TGTGCCAGCAGGCCTCAGGGCCGTGATACGCAGTATTTT CASRPQGRDTQYF
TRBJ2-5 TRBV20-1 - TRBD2 TGCAGTGCTAGTCCCCAGCGGGGGCCCCAAGAGACCCAGTACTTC CSASPQRGPQETQYF
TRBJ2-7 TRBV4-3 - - TGCGCCAGCAGCCGACGTCAAGGGGCACACGAGCAGTACTTC CASSRRQGAHEQYF
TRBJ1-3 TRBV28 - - TGTGCCAGCAGTTTAGATGGCCCAGGAAACACCATATATTTT CASSLDGPGNTIYF
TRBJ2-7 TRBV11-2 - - TGTGCCAGCAGCTTAGGGCGCAGAGTCTACGAGCAGTACTTC CASSLGRRVYEQYF
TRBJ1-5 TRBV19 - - TGTGCCAGTAGTATTTATTCTGGTGCCGAGGCGAATCAGCCCCAGCATTTT CASSIYSGAEANQPQHF
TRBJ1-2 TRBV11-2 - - TGTGCCAGCAGCTCAATGGGGTATGGCTACACCTTC CASSSMGYGYTF
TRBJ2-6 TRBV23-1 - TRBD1 TGCGCCAGCAATGGGAACAGGGGGCGCTTACTCTCCGGGGCCAACGTCCTGACTTTC CASNGNRGRLLSGANVLTF
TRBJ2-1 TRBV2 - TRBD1 TGTGCCGACCAGACAGGGATATACAATGAGCAGTTCTTC CADQTGIYNEQFF
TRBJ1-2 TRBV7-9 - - TGTGCCAGCAGCTTAGAAGGGCATGGCTACACCTTC CASSLEGHGYTF
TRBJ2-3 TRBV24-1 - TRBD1 TGTGCCACCAGTGACAGGACAGGCCCTAGCACAGATACGCAGTATTTT CATSDRTGPSTDTQYF
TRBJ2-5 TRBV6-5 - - TGTGCCAGCAGGGGGGAGACCCAGTACTTC CASRGETQYF
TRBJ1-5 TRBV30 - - TGTGCCTGGGGGGGGAGGAGCAATCAGCCCCAGCATTTT CAWGGRSNQPQHF
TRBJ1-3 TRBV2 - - TGTGCCAGCAGTGGACCGGGACCCTTCTCTGGAAACACCATATATTTT CASSGPGPFSGNTIYF
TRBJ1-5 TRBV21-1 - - TGTGCCAGCAGCAAAGGGGAAGACAGACCTAGCAATCAGCCCCAGCATTTT CASSKGEDRPSNQPQHF
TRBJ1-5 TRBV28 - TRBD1 TGTGCCAGCAGTGCAACGGACAGGGTTTCGCATCAGCCCCAGCATTTT CASSATDRVSHQPQHF
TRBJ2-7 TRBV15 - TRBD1 TGTGCCACCAGCAGACGGACAGGGGGAGGCGAGCAGTACTTC CATSRRTGGGEQYF
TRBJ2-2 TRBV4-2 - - TGTGCCGGCAGCAAGCAAATGGGCCACACCGGGGAGCTGTTTTTT CAGSKQMGHTGELFF
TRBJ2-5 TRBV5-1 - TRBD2 TGCGCCAGCAGGAGACTCGGCAGGGAGGGCAGCGAGACCCAGTACTTC CASRRLGREGSETQYF
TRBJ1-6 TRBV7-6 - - TGTGCCAGCAGCTTAGACGGGCAGAATAATTCACCCCTCCACTTT CASSLDGQNNSPLHF
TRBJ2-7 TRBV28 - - TGTGCCAGCAGGGGGGAGGACGAGCAGTACTTC CASRGEDEQYF